This T cell receptor beta chain was sequenced during a study of cytomegalovirus exposure and HLA in healthy donors. Study overall: Of several hundred genotyped donors, roughly 81% grouped in the Caucasian-associated ancestry cluster. Whole-study findings and limits: Indistinguishable V segments such as TRBV6-2 and TRBV6-3 were excluded.

This CDR3 is 12 amino acids long. With respect to this clone: Its specificity is unknown.

Primers: 60 Vbeta forward and 13 Jbeta reverse. TCRdb's copy holds only in-frame clones and misses some; the assay was immunoSEQ multiplex PCR. This sample's table reports tens of thousands of clones. The source is a girl aged 10 to 17 in good health and CMV-seropositive. The sample was PBMCs. The gene calls are TRBV1 and TRBJ1-2. TRBV1 is flagged as a pseudogene. This chain's CDR3 is CTSSQGVYGYTF. In nucleotides, the CDR3 is TGCACCAGCAGCCAAGGCGTTTATGGCTACACCTTC.